This T cell receptor beta chain was observed in a study of tumor-infiltrating lymphocytes in primary liver carcinoma. From roughly 20-30 mg of unsorted bulk tissue, DNA and RNA were co-extracted together. Germline loops: CDR1 SGHAT, CDR2 FQDESV (reference sequence). The CDR3 consists of 13 residues. TCR beta cDNA was reverse-transcribed from about 550 ng of total RNA. The reaction used a constant-region primer and ProtoScript II reverse transcriptase. Nested multiplex PCR, run for three rounds with slightly modified ARM-PCR, yielded TCR beta libraries. TRBV1-TRBV30 forward and Cbeta reverse primers drove the first two roughly 10-cycle rounds. TCRdb itself ran the multiplex PCR reads through MiXCR, one entry per CDR3 protein. The table has under 90,000 distinct CDR3 sequences, 72% seen once. On this clonotype itself: At one end the junction does not follow the germline gene, possibly because of a read error.

The V gene is TRBV11-1, the J gene TRBJ2-1; D ambiguous. The source material was liver tumor tissue from sampling region 1. Subset noted: tumor region T1, superior pole. The sequence was collected from a man aged 40-55 years with primary liver carcinoma and hepatitis B virus infection. CDR3: CTSSLGRANEQLF. The CDR3 DNA is TGTACCAGCAGTTTAGGCCGGGCAAATGAGCAGTTGTTC.